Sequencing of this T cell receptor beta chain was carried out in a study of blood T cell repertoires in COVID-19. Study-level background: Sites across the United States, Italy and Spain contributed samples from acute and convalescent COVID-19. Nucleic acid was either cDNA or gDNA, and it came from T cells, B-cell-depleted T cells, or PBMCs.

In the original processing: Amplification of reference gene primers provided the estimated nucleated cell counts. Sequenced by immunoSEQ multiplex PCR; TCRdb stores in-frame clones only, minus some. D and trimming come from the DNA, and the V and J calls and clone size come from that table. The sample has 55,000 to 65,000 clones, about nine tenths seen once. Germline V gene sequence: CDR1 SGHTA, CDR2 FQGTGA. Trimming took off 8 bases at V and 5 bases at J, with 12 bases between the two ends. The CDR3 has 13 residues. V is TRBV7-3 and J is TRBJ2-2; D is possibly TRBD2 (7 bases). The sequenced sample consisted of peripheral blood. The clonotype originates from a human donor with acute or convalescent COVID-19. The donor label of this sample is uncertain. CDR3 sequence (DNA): TGTGCCAGCGGCGGGGGCCGGACCGGGGAGCTGTTTTTT. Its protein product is CASGGGRTGELFF.